This T cell receptor beta chain emerged from a study of T cells in Graves' hyperthyroidism and ophthalmopathy. Across the study: Pretreatment peripheral blood was obtained at initial diagnosis.

Roughly 10 ml of fresh peripheral blood supplied the PBMCs. The germline V gene has CDR1 LGHDT and CDR2 YNNKEL (reference sequence). V lost 1 base, J lost 2 bases, and 5 bases stayed unmatched. The CDR3 has 18 amino acids. General study findings and limits: Most thyroid-expanded clonotypes above 0.001 were also found in blood. Ophthalmopathy was identified by the model a median about 6.8 months ahead of onset.

To note about this clonotype: Its antigen remains unidentified.

It was RNA transcripts that yielded the amplified TCR beta CDR3 regions. RT-PCR in the first round (using the HTBI primer set) targeted the TCR CDR3. MiXCR, applied by TCRdb to the multiplex PCR reads, yields one record per CDR3 protein. The sample holds 500,000 to 550,000 distinct CDR3 sequences; less than 20% are singletons and the top ten take about half. The sample comprised blood. This chain uses TRBV3-1 with TRBJ2-1, with 13 bases matching TRBD2. This TCR was sampled from a middle-aged man with Graves' ophthalmopathy. CDR3 in amino acids: CASSQGLAGGTTYNEQFF. The CDR3 nucleotides read TGTGCCAGCAGCCAAGGACTAGCGGGGGGAACAACCTACAATGAGCAGTTCTTC.